The 20 T cell receptor beta chains in this list originate from one sample, sequenced in a study of blood T cell repertoires in COVID-19 (dated by TCRdb to 2020 to 2021). Library generation was performed with the immunoSEQ multiplex PCR assay. This is the immuneACCESS table as TCRdb keeps it, with only in-frame sequences that have V and J called. A part of the clones is gone; compared with another copy, unresolved V genes explain less than half, and the rest is unexplained. The sample table lists around 320,000 clones, approximately 90% of them with a count of one. The ten biggest clones cover 3.9% of the sample. The sample was PBMCs or T cells enriched from blood (not recorded which). All receptors derive from a young woman who had been exposed to COVID-19.

The chain carries TRBV3-1 (or the pseudogene TRBV3-2) and TRBJ1-5; 9 positions agree with TRBD1. The germline V gene encodes CDR1 LGHDT and CDR2 YNNKEL (reference sequence). The CDR3 length is 14 residues. V lost 3 bases, J lost 4 bases, and 1 base stayed unmatched. The CDR3 protein is CASSHGQGNQPQHF. The CDR3 nucleotides are TGTGCCAGCAGCCACGGACAGGGGAATCAGCCCCAGCATTTT.

This clone has a single count. V is TRBV10-3 and J is TRBJ2-3; 8 bases match TRBD2. The ends lost 3 bases at V and 1 base at J; junction bases unmatched: 9. Germline-derived CDR1 and CDR2 are ENHRY and SYGVKD. The CDR3 has 17 residues. The CDR3 reads CAISDPGGRGGTDTQYF. CDR3 DNA: TGTGCCATCAGTGACCCCGGGGGGCGGGGGGGCACAGATACGCAGTATTTT.

The chain combines TRBV6-5 with TRBJ1-1; 10 nucleotides agree with TRBD1. Germline trimming cut 6 bases from V and 5 bases from J; bases unmatched to any gene: 9. CDR1 and CDR2 (germline): MNHEY, SVGAGI. This CDR3 region has 15 residues. The chain's CDR3 is CASRDYRDRGTEAFF. The CDR3 DNA sequence: TGTGCCAGCAGGGACTACCGGGACAGGGGAACTGAAGCTTTCTTT.

This chain links TRBV3-1 (or the pseudogene TRBV3-2) with TRBJ2-1; TRBD1 agrees at 10 bases. The CDR3 contains 20 residues. Germline CDR1 LGHDT, CDR2 YNNKEL (reference sequence). V lost 0 bases and J lost 4; bases outside the gene matches: 15. The CDR3 sequence: CASSQDYLNLRDRGYNEQFF. CDR3 sequence (DNA): TGTGCCAGCAGCCAAGACTATTTGAACCTAAGGGACAGGGGTTACAATGAGCAGTTCTTC.

A single count supports this clone. The V call is TRBV6-4, the J call TRBJ1-1, with D uncertain. From germline, CDR1 is MRHNA and CDR2 SNTAGT. V was trimmed by 2 bases and J by 3 bases, leaving 16 bases between them. This CDR3 has 16 residues. CDR3 DNA: TGTGCCAGCAGTGACGATAAGAGGGCCGGGGACACTGAAGCTTTCTTT. Protein product: CASSDDKRAGDTEAFF.

The chain links TRBV11-1 to TRBJ1-2, with 9 nucleotides matching TRBD1. The ends lost 4 bases at V and 2 bases at J; junction bases unmatched: 2. The CDR3 sequence is 14 residues long. Germline-derived CDR1 and CDR2 are SGHAT and FQDESV (reference sequence). The chain's CDR3 is CASSYGQGNYGYTF. The CDR3 DNA follows: TGTGCCAGCAGCTATGGACAGGGGAACTATGGCTACACCTTC.

The chain uses TRBV18 and TRBJ1-2, with D tentatively TRBD1 (5 bases). The CDR3 loop spans 17 amino acids. From germline, CDR1 is KGHSH and CDR2 LQKENI. V was pared by 6 bases and J by 5 bases, with 25 bases between. The DNA for the CDR3 is TGTGCCAGCTCCCAAACCGGGACTGAACCTCTTGGGTATGGCTACACCTTC. Its protein is CASSQTGTEPLGYGYTF.

V and J are TRBV7-6 and TRBJ1-1; D is possibly TRBD1 (6 bases). Trimming took off 5 bases at V and 0 bases at J, with 10 bases between the two ends. Germline CDR1 is SGHVS and CDR2 is FNYEAQ. This CDR3 comprises 14 residues. CDR3 nucleotide sequence: TGTGCCAGCAGCCAGGACAGAATGAACACTGAAGCTTTCTTT. This gives the protein CASSQDRMNTEAFF.

This chain links TRBV6-5 with TRBJ2-7, with 9 bases lining up with TRBD2. The CDR3 extends over 16 amino acids. Germline V lookup: CDR1 MNHEY, CDR2 SVGAGI. The trim removed 0 bases at V and 9 bases at J, leaving 12 bases unmatched. The CDR3 protein is CASSYSRLAGTLGQYF. The CDR3 DNA follows: TGTGCCAGCAGTTACTCGAGGCTAGCGGGGACCTTAGGGCAGTACTTC.

About this clone: Germline is not matched at one junction end, which may reflect a read error. The chain recombines TRBV6-2 or TRBV6-3 with TRBJ1-3, with 8 bases lining up with TRBD1. Germline V gives CDR1 MNHEY, CDR2 SVGEGT. This CDR3 region has 15 residues. CDR3 loop: CASSRRTGIGHTIYF. The CDR3 bases are TGTGCCAGCAGTCGCAGGACAGGGATTGGACACACCATATATTTT.

This chain links TRBV27 with TRBJ1-1; 7 bases agree with TRBD1. Germline V CDR1 and CDR2: MNHEY, SMNVEV (reference sequence). This CDR3 region has 14 residues. Trimming cost V 8 bases and J 4 bases; bases outside gene matches: 10. The CDR3 coding sequence is TGTGCCAGCGGGGGGACAGCCCTGACCACTGAAGCTTTCTTT. Amino acids: CASGGTALTTEAFF.

The V and J genes are TRBV10-3 and TRBJ1-2, with D tentatively TRBD1 (6 bases). Germline CDR1 reads ENHRY; CDR2 reads SYGVKD. CDR3 length: 11 residues. V was cut by 6 bases and J by 8 bases, with 10 bases left in between. In DNA, the CDR3 is TGTGCCATCAGACAGGGAGGGGGCTACACCTTC. It yields the protein CAIRQGGGYTF.

The J gene is TRBJ1-4, the V gene TRBV2; 9 nucleotides agree with TRBD1. V was clipped by 6 bases and J by 6 bases; unmatched bases: 5. This CDR3 has 14 residues. Germline loops: CDR1 SNHLY, CDR2 FYNNEI. The CDR3: CASSGDREYEKLFF. In nucleotides, the CDR3 is TGTGCCAGCAGCGGGGACAGGGAGTATGAAAAACTGTTTTTT.

This chain uses TRBV7-3 with TRBJ2-2; TRBD2 is a possible D gene (6 bases). CDR3 length: 16 residues. V lost 5 bases and J lost 0, with 13 bases in between. The germline V gene has CDR1 SGHTA and CDR2 FQGTGA. The CDR3 region has the DNA TGTGCCAGCAGCCTTCGGCCGGGGGCGAACACCGGGGAGCTGTTTTTT. The encoded protein is CASSLRPGANTGELFF.

This clone was counted a single time. The chain combines TRBV19 with TRBJ1-2; 10 nucleotides match TRBD1. Germline assignment: CDR1 LNHDA and CDR2 SQIVND (reference sequence). The CDR3 covers 15 residues. J was trimmed by 3 bases and V by 4 bases; bases with no gene match: 5. The CDR3, as DNA: TGTGCCAGTAGTAAGGGACAGGGGAACTACTATGGCTACACCTTC. The encoded protein is CASSKGQGNYYGYTF.

The genes are TRBV18 and TRBJ1-1, with D perhaps TRBD1 (5 bases). The CDR3 extends over 14 amino acids. Trimming shortened V by 1 base and J by 5 bases, and 11 bases separated the two germline ends. Germline V gene lookup returns CDR1 KGHSH and CDR2 LQKENI. The CDR3 is CASSPLKQATEAFF. CDR3 bases: TGTGCCAGCTCACCACTCAAACAGGCGACTGAAGCTTTCTTT.

The rearrangement links TRBV27 to TRBJ2-3; possible D gene TRBD2, 6 bases. Trimming stripped 2 bases from V and 0 bases from J, with 9 bases between. Germline V lookup: CDR1 MNHEY, CDR2 SMNVEV (reference sequence). CDR3 size: 15 residues. CDR3 in DNA: TGTGCCAGCAGTTTAGCGGGGCTAAGCACAGATACGCAGTATTTT. This encodes CASSLAGLSTDTQYF.

In its sample, this clone was seen once. V gene TRBV5-1 combines with J gene TRBJ1-2; D possibly corresponds to TRBD1 (6 bases). Trimming stripped 4 bases from V and 1 base from J, with 20 bases between. This CDR3 comprises 17 residues. The V gene's germline CDR1 is SGHRS and CDR2 YFSETQ. The CDR3 loop reads CASSLSPGHINNYGYTF. DNA of the CDR3: TGCGCCAGCAGCCTATCTCCGGGACACATAAATAACTATGGCTACACCTTC.

This sequence joins TRBV6-5 and TRBJ2-1; the match to TRBD2 covers 8 bases. Germline values: CDR1 MNHEY, CDR2 SVGAGI. The J segment lost 6 bases and the V segment lost 6 bases, leaving 4 bases of the junction unmatched. This CDR3 has 13 amino acids. In nucleotides, the CDR3 is TGTGCCAGCAGAAGCGGGGGAAGCAATGAGCAGTTCTTC. The encoded protein is CASRSGGSNEQFF.

The gene calls are TRBV6-5 and TRBJ1-1; a weak D match, TRBD1 (5 bases). From germline, CDR1 is MNHEY and CDR2 SVGAGI. Trimming took off 7 bases at V and 2 bases at J, with 17 bases between the two ends. CDR3 length equals 15 residues. The CDR3 is CASTRQGVVNTEAFF. CDR3 sequence (DNA): TGTGCCAGCACCCGCCAGGGCGTGGTAAACACTGAAGCTTTCTTT.